The 11 T cell receptor beta chains in this list originate from one sample, sequenced in a study of PD-L1 blockade in urothelial cancer. The time point was: pretreatment peripheral blood. The repertoire was sequenced with immunoSEQ multiplex PCR; TCRdb's copy has only in-frame clones and lacks some. The top ten hold roughly 3.2% of the sample, which has around 130,000 clones, approximately 84% seen once. The sequencing here drew on PBMCs, taken around atezolizumab (anti-PD-L1) treatment. These receptors came from a man aged 50 or older with urothelial cancer.

On this clone itself: Compared with germline, one end of the junction differs, possibly owing to a read error. The same CDR3 arises from other DNA sequences in this sample as well. This chain links TRBV5-1 with TRBJ2-7, with 11 bases identical to TRBD2. CDR3 length: 18 residues. CDR1 is SGHRS and CDR2 is YFSETQ in the germline V gene. The CDR3 spells CASSLGSSGRQSSYEQYF. The CDR3 nucleotides read TGCGCCAGCAGTTTGGGATCTAGCGGGAGGCAAAGCTCCTACGAGCAGTACTTC.

Here the CDR3 reads CASSSSTSFADTQYF. The DNA of the CDR3 is TGCGCCAGCAGCTCTAGTACGTCTTTCGCAGATACGCAGTATTTT. V gene TRBV5-1 combines with J gene TRBJ2-3; D is unresolved. The CDR3 runs to 15 residues. Per germline, CDR1 SGHRS and CDR2 YFSETQ. V lost 3 bases, J lost 4 bases, and 15 bases lay in between. The full variable domain, its missing parts supplied by reference TRBV5-1 and TRBJ2-3, is KAGVTQTPRYLIKTRGQQVTLSCSPISGHRSVSWYQQTPGQGLQFLFEYFSETQRNKGNFPGRFSGRQFSNSRSEMNVSTLELGDSALYLCASSSSTSFADTQYFGPGTRLTVL.

The chain carries TRBV15 and TRBJ2-7; maybe TRBD2 (6 bases). V lost 5 bases, J lost 1 base, and 12 bases lay in between. The CDR3 spans 14 residues. CDR1 is LNHNV and CDR2 is YYDKDF in the germline V gene (reference sequence). CDR3 sequence (DNA): TGTGCCACCAGCCCGGGACTCGAATCCTACGAGCAGTACTTC. Translated: CATSPGLESYEQYF.

CDR3 sequence (DNA): TGTGCCAGCAGATTCTCCTGGGGGGGCACTGAAGCTTTCTTT. This encodes CASRFSWGGTEAFF. The genes are TRBV5-5 and TRBJ1-1; tentatively, D is TRBD1 (5 bases). The CDR3 extends over 14 amino acids. Trimming took off 5 bases at V and 4 bases at J, with 15 bases between the two ends. The germline CDR1 and CDR2 sequences are SGHKS and YYEKEE (reference sequence). Supplemented by reference TRBV5-5 and TRBJ1-1, the full variable domain reads DAGVTQSPTHLIKTRGQQVTLRCSPISGHKSVSWYQQVLGQGPQFIFQYYEKEERGRGNFPDRFSARQFPNYSSELNVNALLLGDSALYLCASRFSWGGTEAFFGQGTRLTVV.

This rearrangement joins TRBV9 to TRBJ2-1, with D possibly being TRBD2 (5 bases). V dropped 0 bases and J dropped 1 base, with 11 bases sitting between them. Germline CDR1 and CDR2: SGDLS and YYNGEE. The CDR3 runs to 16 residues. CDR3 sequence (DNA): TGTGCCAGCAGCGTAGGGGCTAGCCGATCCTACAATGAGCAGTTCTTC. This encodes CASSVGASRSYNEQFF.

This chain connects TRBV28 to TRBJ1-4; D ambiguous. The CDR3 runs to 16 residues. Trimming cost V 3 bases and J 4 bases, with 15 bases left between them. Germline V gene sequence: CDR1 MDHEN, CDR2 SYDVKM. CDR3 sequence: CASSFERRGGNEKLFF. CDR3 nucleotide sequence: TGTGCCAGCAGTTTTGAACGGAGAGGCGGTAATGAAAAACTGTTTTTT.

To note about this clone: A much more abundant neighbour one base away suggests this may be a read error. Other DNA sequences in the sample encode the same CDR3. J is TRBJ2-7 and V is TRBV11-2; a possible D gene is TRBD1 (6 bases). Germline CDR1 and CDR2: SGHAT and FQNNGV. The CDR3 length is 13 residues. V was clipped by 2 bases and J by 2 bases, with 7 bases between them. In DNA, the CDR3 is TGTGCCAGCAGCTTACAGGGGACCTACGAGCAGTACTTC. Translation gives CASSLQGTYEQYF.

This clone was seen once. The chain is built from TRBV6-1 and TRBJ2-5; D gene ambiguous. Germline lookup yields CDR1 MNHNS and CDR2 SASEGT. V was pared by 2 bases and J by 2 bases, with 9 bases between. CDR3 length equals 14 residues. The CDR3, as DNA: TGTGCCAGCAGTGAACGGAGACCACAAGAGACCCAGTACTTC. Its protein is CASSERRPQETQYF.

This chain links TRBV28 with TRBJ2-5; 9 bases are a match to TRBD2. The CDR3 covers 13 residues. Unmatched junction bases numbered 4, after V lost 6 bases and J lost 5 bases. Germline assignment: CDR1 MDHEN and CDR2 SYDVKM. The DNA for the CDR3 is TGTGCCAGCAGGCTAGCGGGACGGGAGACCCAGTACTTC. This translates into CASRLAGRETQYF.

V and J are TRBV28 and TRBJ1-6, with D uncertain. This CDR3 is 13 amino acids long. V was cut by 3 bases and J by 11 bases, with 11 bases left in between. CDR1 is MDHEN, CDR2 SYDVKM, per germline. The CDR3: CASSFPPDPPLHF. CDR3 DNA sequence: TGTGCCAGCAGTTTCCCGCCAGATCCACCCCTCCACTTT.

The rearrangement uses TRBV28 and TRBJ2-7; D might be TRBD1 (6 bases). Per germline, CDR1 MDHEN and CDR2 SYDVKM. CDR3 length equals 15 residues. Trimming cost V 1 base and J 1 base, with 11 bases left between them. CDR3 DNA: TGTGCCAGCAGTTTATACAGGGCAAATTCCTACGAGCAGTACTTC. Encoded protein: CASSLYRANSYEQYF.